This passage covers 13 T cell receptor beta chains from one sample sequenced in a study of blood T cell repertoires in COVID-19. Libraries were prepared by immunoSEQ multiplex PCR; TCRdb keeps only in-frame clonotypes and omits some of them. Of approximately 300,000 clones in the sample, 90% are singletons; the top ten hold more than 0.85%. Input material: peripheral blood. These receptors came from a woman in her forties with COVID-19, enrolled during active disease.

V gene TRBV6-2 or TRBV6-3 combines with J gene TRBJ2-1; 9 bases align to TRBD2. Trimming removed 0 bases from V and 5 bases from J; junction bases left unmatched: 8. The CDR3 is 17 amino acids. Looked up from germline, CDR1 is MNHEY and CDR2 is SVGEGT. The CDR3 is CASSYSISGGLHNEQFF. The CDR3 DNA sequence: TGTGCCAGCAGTTACTCGATCAGCGGGGGGCTTCACAATGAGCAGTTCTTC.

The chain couples TRBV5-4 to TRBJ2-6; 7 bases are a match to TRBD1. The V gene end was trimmed by 4 bases and the J gene end by 0 bases; junction bases not matched to a gene: 10. CDR3 length: 18 residues. Looked up from germline, CDR1 is SGHNT and CDR2 is YYREEE (reference sequence). CDR3 DNA sequence: TGTGCCAGCAGCCTGGACAGGCCTCCCAGCTCTGGGGCCAACGTCCTGACTTTC. This sequence encodes CASSLDRPPSSGANVLTF.

The V call is TRBV29-1, the J call TRBJ1-4, with D unclear. V was cut by 4 bases and J by 4 bases, with 10 bases left in between. This CDR3 comprises 13 residues. Germline CDR1 and CDR2: SQVTM and ANQGSEA. CDR3 loop: CSVGRVLNEKLFF. The CDR3 nucleotides are TGCAGCGTTGGACGGGTGCTTAATGAAAAACTGTTTTTT.

This chain connects TRBV9 to TRBJ2-7, with a tentative D call TRBD1 (5 bases). CDR3 size: 15 residues. Germline CDR1 SGDLS, CDR2 YYNGEE. V was clipped by 0 bases and J by 2 bases, with 12 bases between them. As DNA, the CDR3 is TGTGCCAGCAGCGTAGTGGCAGGGTGGACCTACGAGCAGTACTTC. As protein: CASSVVAGWTYEQYF.

The chain couples TRBV27 to TRBJ2-1, with D possibly TRBD2 on 6 matching bases. The germline V gene encodes CDR1 MNHEY and CDR2 SMNVEV (reference sequence). The CDR3 has 13 amino acids. V lost 5 bases to trimming and J lost 7 bases, with 12 bases between them. The DNA of the CDR3 is TGTGCCAGCAGTGTGGGTCTAGCGAATGAGCAGTTCTTC. This gives the protein CASSVGLANEQFF.

The chain has TRBV28 and TRBJ2-7; a possible D gene is TRBD1 (6 bases). Per the germline V gene, CDR1 is MDHEN and CDR2 is SYDVKM. The CDR3 covers 17 residues. With 5 bases removed from V and 0 bases from J, the gap between germline ends came to 20 bases. The DNA for the CDR3 is TGTGCCAGCAGTACCCCTCCGGGACACATTTTCTCCTACGAGCAGTACTTC. As protein: CASSTPPGHIFSYEQYF. Drawing the rest from reference TRBV28 and TRBJ2-7, the complete variable domain is DVKVTQSSRYLVKRTGEKVFLECVQDMDHENMFWYRQDPGLGLRLIYFSYDVKMKEKGDIPEGYSVSREKKERFSLILESASTNQTSMYLCASSTPPGHIFSYEQYFGPGTRLTVT.

The chain recombines TRBV28 with TRBJ2-1, with D perhaps TRBD1 (5 bases). CDR3 length equals 13 residues. Trimming pared 2 bases from V and 9 bases from J, leaving 11 bases between. Germline lookup yields CDR1 MDHEN and CDR2 SYDVKM. CDR3 sequence reads: CASSLGRASEQFF. Written as DNA, the CDR3 is TGTGCCAGCAGTTTAGGCAGGGCTAGTGAGCAGTTCTTC.

The V call is TRBV6-5, the J call TRBJ1-2; a possible D gene is TRBD1 (5 bases). This CDR3 comprises 13 residues. Trimming took 6 bases from V and 2 from J, leaving 10 bases between them. Looked up from germline, CDR1 is MNHEY and CDR2 is SVGAGI. CDR3 DNA sequence: TGTGCCAGCAGAGCCGACAGAAACTATGGCTACACCTTC. Translation gives CASRADRNYGYTF.

This clone has just a few counts. J is TRBJ2-1 and V is TRBV7-2; tentative D call: TRBD1 (5 bases). Germline CDR1 and CDR2: SGHTA and FQGNSA. Trimming took 1 base from V and 10 from J, leaving 11 bases between them. The CDR3 is made up of 13 amino acids. The CDR3 is CASSLVGRVEQFF. In nucleotides, the CDR3 is TGTGCCAGCAGCTTAGTCGGCAGGGTAGAGCAGTTCTTC.

The chain carries TRBV18 and TRBJ2-7; the D gene is possibly TRBD2 (6 bases). Germline CDR1 KGHSH, CDR2 LQKENI. The CDR3 sequence is 17 residues long. V lost 2 bases and J lost 0, with 17 bases in between. In DNA form, the CDR3 reads TGTGCCAGCTCACCATCAGGGAGGAGTATTAACTCCTACGAGCAGTACTTC. This codes for CASSPSGRSINSYEQYF.

The chain combines TRBV19 with TRBJ2-7; tentatively, D is TRBD2 (6 bases). The CDR3 sequence is 15 residues long. Germline V gene sequence: CDR1 LNHDA, CDR2 SQIVND (reference sequence). V gave up 5 bases and J gave up 0 bases, with 14 bases separating them. CDR3 protein: CASSLAGYLSYEQYF. The CDR3 DNA follows: TGTGCCAGTAGTCTGGCGGGGTACCTCTCCTACGAGCAGTACTTC. Full variable domain (remainder filled in from reference TRBV19 and TRBJ2-7): DGGITQSPKYLFRKEGQNVTLSCEQNLNHDAMYWYRQDPGQGLRLIYYSQIVNDFQKGDIAEGYSVSREKKESFPLTVTSAQKNPTAFYLCASSLAGYLSYEQYFGPGTRLTVT.

The genes are TRBV3-1 (or the pseudogene TRBV3-2) and TRBJ1-6; D unresolved. The germline V gene has CDR1 LGHDT and CDR2 YNNKEL (reference sequence). V was cut by 0 bases and J by 10 bases, with 10 bases left in between. There are 14 residues in the CDR3. The CDR3 is CASSQDLGDSPLHF. The DNA for the CDR3 is TGTGCCAGCAGCCAAGATCTGGGCGACTCACCCCTCCACTTT.

The rearrangement uses TRBV29-1 and TRBJ2-1, with 9 nucleotides matching TRBD1. The CDR3 spans 11 residues. With 8 bases clipped from V and 10 bases from J, the junction kept 6 bases outside the gene matches. Germline CDR1 reads SQVTM; CDR2 reads ANQGSEA. The CDR3 DNA is TGCAGCTTAAACAGGGGGCTGGAGCAGTTCTTC. Its translation is CSLNRGLEQFF.